The 13 T cell receptor beta chains listed next were all sequenced from one sample in a study of molecular identifiers for immune sequencing clone quantification. From the PCR reads, TCRdb called clonotypes with MiXCR, one entry per CDR3 protein. The sample includes hundreds of thousands of distinct CDR3 sequences, around 25% seen only once; the top ten take 0.78%. The sequencing input was naive CD8+ T cells from blood, with Jurkat cell RNA spiked in. Subset specified: FACS-sorted CD8+CD4-CCR7+CD45RA+ naive T cells. The receptor set was obtained from a human donor in good health. Some libraries in this study had Jurkat cell RNA spiked in.

This chain links TRBV7-9 with TRBJ2-5, with a weak D call TRBD1 (6 bases). Germline assignment: CDR1 SEHNR and CDR2 FQNEAQ (reference sequence). CDR3 size: 16 residues. V lost 4 bases, J lost 2 bases, and 17 bases lay in between. CDR3 coding DNA: TGTGCCAGCAGCTCTGCGAGGGGGTCCCAGCAAGAGACCCAGTACTTC. Translation gives CASSSARGSQQETQYF.

This clonotype was picked up many times. CDR3 protein: CASSLGRGRGTEAFF. CDR3 sequence (DNA): TGTGCCAGCAGCTTAGGGCGGGGGCGCGGAACTGAAGCTTTCTTT. The gene calls are TRBV7-3 and TRBJ1-1; D might be TRBD1 (6 bases). The germline CDR1 and CDR2 sequences are SGHTA and FQGTGA. CDR3 length: 15 amino acids. Trimming stripped 2 bases from V and 5 bases from J, with 15 bases between.

Of note for this clonotype: A much larger clone differs by one base, so this may be a read error. The chain recombines TRBV7-3 with TRBJ1-1; TRBD1 matches 7 bases. The V gene end was trimmed by 5 bases and the J gene end by 9 bases; junction bases not matched to a gene: 12. The CDR3 sequence is 14 residues long. CDR1 is SGHTA, CDR2 FQGTGA, per germline. CDR3 DNA sequence: TGTGCCAGCAGCCCAGACGGGACAGCTGGGAAAGCTTTCTTT. Its protein is CASSPDGTAGKAFF.

This clonotype occurred a few times. V usage is TRBV19 and J usage is TRBJ2-7; D is possibly TRBD1 (5 bases). The CDR3 is made up of 15 amino acids. CDR1 and CDR2 from the germline V gene are LNHDA and SQIVND (reference sequence). Deletions cut 0 bases from V and 2 bases from J, with 11 bases between. CDR3 residues: CASSIDGAGAYEQYF. As DNA, the CDR3 is TGTGCCAGTAGTATAGATGGGGCAGGAGCCTACGAGCAGTACTTC.

The chain is built from TRBV30 and TRBJ1-4, with D possibly being TRBD1 (6 bases). The CDR3 totals 13 residues. V was clipped by 3 bases and J by 4 bases, with 9 bases between them. Germline V gives CDR1 GTSNPN, CDR2 SVGIG (reference sequence). The CDR3 bases are TGTGCCTGGAGAGGACAGCTTAATGAAAAACTGTTTTTT. Its protein is CAWRGQLNEKLFF.

This rearrangement joins TRBV7-9 to TRBJ2-5; D is perhaps TRBD1 or TRBD2 (5 bases each). The V end was cut by 2 bases, the J end by 2 bases, with 12 bases between. The CDR3 has 15 residues. The germline CDR1 and CDR2 sequences are SEHNR and FQNEAQ (reference sequence). Written as DNA, the CDR3 is TGTGCCAGCAGCTTATTCCAGCGGACACAAGAGACCCAGTACTTC. Its protein is CASSLFQRTQETQYF.

A remark on this clonotype: Since a much larger clone is just one base distant, this may be a read error. This chain joins TRBV3-1 and TRBJ1-1; the D is unclear. V dropped 1 base and J dropped 7 bases, with 19 bases sitting between them. Germline assignment: CDR1 LGHDT and CDR2 YNNKEL (reference sequence). This CDR3 contains 16 residues. CDR3 in DNA: TGTGCCAGCAGCCAAGTGCTCGGGTACACAAAAGATGAAGCTTTCTTT. Translation: CASSQVLGYTKDEAFF.

The table lists this clonotype with many counts. The chain recombines TRBV11-2 with TRBJ2-1; no reliable D call. Germline CDR1 reads SGHAT; CDR2 reads FQNNGV. V was cut by 1 base and J by 3 bases, with 4 bases left in between. The CDR3 is made up of 13 amino acids. The CDR3 DNA follows: TGTGCCAGCAGCTTAGGCATCTACAATGAGCAGTTCTTC. It encodes CASSLGIYNEQFF.

This clonotype was seen repeatedly, ten times or more. This rearrangement joins TRBV5-1 to TRBJ2-2; TRBD1 matches 9 bases. The CDR3 runs 15 residues. Germline V lookup: CDR1 SGHRS, CDR2 YFSETQ. V lost 2 bases, J lost 6 bases, and 5 bases stayed unmatched. The CDR3 reads CASSFWTGVSGELFF. The CDR3 coding sequence is TGCGCCAGCAGCTTTTGGACAGGGGTCTCCGGGGAGCTGTTTTTT.

This clonotype was counted ten times or more. This chain connects TRBV6-2 or TRBV6-3 to TRBJ1-4; no clear D gene. This CDR3 has 17 residues. The germline V gene encodes CDR1 MNHEY and CDR2 SVGEGT. Between the trimmed V and J ends, which lost 5 bases and 0 bases, there was a span of 16 bases. In nucleotides, the CDR3 is TGTGCCAGCAGTGAAAGATGGACGGCGACAACTAATGAAAAACTGTTTTTT. Encoded protein: CASSERWTATTNEKLFF.

The sample holds many counts of this clonotype. The CDR3 region is CSAVSGPYSGNTIYF. DNA for the CDR3: TGCAGTGCCGTGTCAGGACCGTACTCTGGAAACACCATATATTTT. The gene calls are TRBV20-1 and TRBJ1-3; D ambiguous. Looked up from germline, CDR1 is DFQATT and CDR2 is SNEGSKA (reference sequence). Trimming stripped 6 bases from V and 0 bases from J, with 15 bases between. The CDR3 is 15 residues long.

This clonotype was seen just once. The chain has TRBV2 and TRBJ2-1, with TRBD1 matching over 8 bases. CDR1 SNHLY and CDR2 FYNNEI come from the germline V gene. The junction had 4 bases not matched to a gene; V was cut back by 0 bases and J by 6 bases. The CDR3 loop spans 15 amino acids. The CDR3 loop reads CASSEAGQGSNEQFF. The CDR3, as DNA: TGTGCCAGCAGTGAAGCTGGACAGGGTAGCAATGAGCAGTTCTTC.

The chain couples TRBV4-1 to TRBJ1-5; no clear D gene. This CDR3 spans 14 amino acids. With 2 bases removed from V and 7 bases from J, the gap between germline ends came to 12 bases. Germline V lookup: CDR1 MGHRA, CDR2 YSYEKL. This CDR3 is CASSQTRSDQPQHF. The CDR3 region has the DNA TGCGCCAGCAGCCAAACTCGGAGTGACCAGCCCCAGCATTTT.